This TCR beta chain comes out of a study of blood T cell repertoires in COVID-19. Study-wide context: Sources were T cells, B-cell-depleted T cells, or PBMCs; the material itself was cDNA or gDNA.

Original handling: Cell counts per sample came from amplifying reference gene primers. Data came from immunoSEQ multiplex PCR; TCRdb stores just in-frame clones and leaves some out. Clone size and V and J calls were adopted from that table, with D and trimming inferred from the DNA. The table lists 150,000 to 200,000 clones, around 84% of them singletons. This CDR3 contains 20 residues. V lost 0 bases and J 3 bases, leaving 25 bases between the germline ends. Germline V lookup: CDR1 LNHNV, CDR2 YYDKDF (reference sequence). The sample taken for sequencing was peripheral blood. V is TRBV15 and J is TRBJ2-3, with a weak D call TRBD2 (6 bases). This TCR was sampled from a woman older than 75 with acute or convalescent COVID-19. The CDR3 loop is CATSRDRPPNAGTFTDTQYF. The CDR3 nucleotides read TGTGCCACCAGCAGAGATCGTCCCCCGAATGCCGGGACTTTTACAGATACGCAGTATTTT.